This entry concerns a single T cell receptor beta chain. The antigen this receptor binds is unknown. No much larger clonotype is one base removed from it; base qualities were not supplied. Healthy HIV-negative adults with no recently reported acute infections or vaccinations were included as donors. Every donor was a Caucasian adult residing in Nashville, Tennessee, USA. CD4+ T cells were enriched by magnetic negative selection, after which naive cells were positively selected on CD45RA and the negative fraction was taken as the memory subset. Blood was collected by leukapheresis, and PBMCs were isolated by Ficoll-Histopaque density gradient centrifugation and then cryopreserved in liquid nitrogen vapor phase. Analytical flow cytometry was used to check the purity and quantity of each magnetically sorted T cell population. Genomic DNA was isolated from each sorted fraction and quantified by UV absorbance on a Nanodrop 2000c.

These data are taken from a study of shared clonotypes between healthy human individuals (dated by TCRdb to the early 2020s). With respect to the entire study: The cohort included three men and two women between 18 and 49 years of age. Libraries were prepared and TCR repertoires were sequenced by different laboratories using diverse techniques, in order to increase sequencing depth and limit assay-specific biases. Each donor's leukapheresis produced roughly between roughly 0.85 and 10 billion PBMCs. The study deeply sequenced blood TCR repertoires of five healthy adults to estimate repertoire size and the extent of clonotype sharing between individuals. For each donor, CD4 naive and CD4 memory were each given three plates, CD8 naive was given two plates, and CD8 memory was given one plate. Broad study findings and their caveats: Because the study included a small number of donors, the genetic and exposure-history diversity represented was limited. Based on pairwise subsampling, the degree of clonotype sharing among donors was expected to be affected by sequencing depth. Sampling was restricted to blood, and TCR repertoires in tissue are likely to differ from TCR repertoires in blood. Naive subsets generally had larger estimated clonotype richness than memory subsets. Higher generation probabilities were observed for clonotypes shared by all four sorted-subset donors than for non-shared clonotypes. Rarefaction of sorted-subset datasets indicated incomplete sequencing despite the large sequencing depth. Across a few donors, 4.5% to 6.5% of naive CD4, 3.5% of naive CD8, 2.3% of memory CD4, and under 0.45% of memory CD8 clonotypes were shared.

V loses 1 base, J loses 5 bases, and the germline ends lie 13 bases apart. The germline V gene gives CDR1 as SGHDT and CDR2 as YYEEEE. The CDR3 contains 15 residues, cysteine and phenylalanine counted. Only the CDR3 part of the read is kept: 45 bases, read in frame from the first base. TCR CDR3 regions were amplified from genomic DNA by multiplex PCR using the deep immunoSEQ assay. Extracted genomic DNA from each cell subset was distributed evenly across all wells of several immunoSEQ 96-well plates, and each plate was treated as a replicate. Each replicate PCR for sorted subsets received 200 ng genomic DNA, equal to roughly 30,000 T cell genomes. The purified libraries were quantified using a Qubit 3.0 fluorometer, sized with a Bioanalyzer 2100, and then quantified again using the KAPA Library Quantification kit. Each immunoSEQ 96-well plate was sequenced on its own single-read 150-cycle Illumina NextSeq 550 flow cell. In the source study's methods: The immunoSEQ output contained only junctional sequences without quality scores, so filtering could not match that applied to full-length reads. To assign V/J genes and CDR3, sequences were annotated using PyIR, a Python wrapper for IgBLAST v1.9, with IMGT germline references. Reads were filtered out if the reads had weak V/J assignments (E-value above 1e-6), no CDR3, stop codons, out-of-frame junctions, or ambiguous translated residues. V3J clonotypes were defined as sequences sharing an identical inferred V gene, J gene, and CDR3 amino acid sequence. Percentage overlap between repertoires was calculated by dividing the number of shared unique clonotypes by the size of the smaller repertoire. Richness of each repertoire was evaluated using RTK rarefaction, the Chao1 estimator, and Recon v2.1 estimates of unobserved clonotypes. OLGA was used to compute generation probabilities for all TCRbeta clonotypes that the gDNA method yielded from a handful of donors. The clones in this table, taken by TCRdb from immuneACCESS, are in-frame only. Not every clone is retained; where verified, under half of the shortfall comes from an unresolved V gene, and the cause of the rest is unknown. That table furnishes V, J and clone size, whereas the DNA furnished D and trimming. This sample comprises more than 1,200,000 clones, 97% to 99% of them detected only once. The ten largest make up around 0.38% of the sample.

This clonotype originated in a man younger than 45 in good health. The chain joins TRBV5-6 to TRBJ2-1; perhaps TRBD2 is the D gene, with 5 bases matching. Source material: naive CD4+ T cells sorted from blood. The cell subset or site tag for this specimen amounts to: CD45RA+ positively selected. This receptor carries the CDR3 CASSLIGAADNEQFF. The sequence in DNA is TGTGCCAGCAGCTTGATTGGAGCGGCCGACAATGAGCAGTTCTTC.